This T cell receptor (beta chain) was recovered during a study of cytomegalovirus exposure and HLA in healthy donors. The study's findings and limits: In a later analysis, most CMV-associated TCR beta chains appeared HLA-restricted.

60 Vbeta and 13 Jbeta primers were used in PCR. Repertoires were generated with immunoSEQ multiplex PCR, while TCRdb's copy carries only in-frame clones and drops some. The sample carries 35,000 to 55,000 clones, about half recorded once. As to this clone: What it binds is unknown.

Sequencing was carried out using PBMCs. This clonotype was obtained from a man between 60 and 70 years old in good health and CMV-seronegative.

Here the CDR3 reads CASSLGAGGAGYTF. CDR3 DNA sequence: TGTGCCAGCAGCTTAGGTGCAGGGGGCGCTGGCTACACCTTC. The V and J genes are TRBV7-8 and TRBJ1-2, with 8 positions matching TRBD1. Germline V gene data show CDR1 as SGHVS and CDR2 as FQNEAQ. J lost 7 bases, V lost 1 base, and 5 bases had no gene match. This CDR3 region has 14 residues.